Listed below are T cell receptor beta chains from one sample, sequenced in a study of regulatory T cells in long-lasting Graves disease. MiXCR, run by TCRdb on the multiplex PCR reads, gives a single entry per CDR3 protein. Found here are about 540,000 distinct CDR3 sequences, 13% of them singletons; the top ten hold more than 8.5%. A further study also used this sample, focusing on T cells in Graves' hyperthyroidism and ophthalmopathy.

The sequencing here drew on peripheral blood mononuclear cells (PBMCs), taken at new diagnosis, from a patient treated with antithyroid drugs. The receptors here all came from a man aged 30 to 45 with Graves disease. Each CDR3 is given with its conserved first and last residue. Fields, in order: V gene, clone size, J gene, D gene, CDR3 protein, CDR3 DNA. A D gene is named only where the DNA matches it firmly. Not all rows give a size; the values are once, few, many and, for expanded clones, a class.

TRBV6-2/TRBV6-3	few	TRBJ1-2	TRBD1	CASSYLRTGGSYGYTF	TGTGCCAGCAGTTACTTGAGAACAGGGGGGTCCTATGGCTACACCTTC
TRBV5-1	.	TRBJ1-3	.	CASSLVSGGPASSGNTIYF	TGCGCCAGCAGCTTGGTTAGTGGTGGCCCAGCGAGCTCTGGAAACACCATATATTTT
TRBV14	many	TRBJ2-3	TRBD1	CASSPGQGMFDTQYF	TGTGCCAGCAGCCCGGGACAGGGGATGTTCGATACGCAGTATTTT
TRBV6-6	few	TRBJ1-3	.	CASSYSSLSAGNTIYF	TGTGCCAGCAGTTACTCGAGCTTGTCAGCTGGAAACACCATATATTTT
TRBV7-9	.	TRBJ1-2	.	CASSAGLSLANYGYTF	TGTGCCAGCAGCGCTGGTCTCTCCCTAGCTAACTATGGCTACACCTTC
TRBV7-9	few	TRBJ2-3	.	CASSPRDVTYTQYF	TGTGCCAGCAGCCCCCGGGACGTAACTTATACGCAGTATTTT
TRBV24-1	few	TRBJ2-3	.	CATSDSSISKLLGRYTQYF	TGTGCCACCAGTGATTCGTCTATATCCAAACTTTTGGGAAGGTATACGCAGTATTTT
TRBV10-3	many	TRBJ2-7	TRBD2	CAIRLGLAGGSYEQYF	TGTGCCATCAGGCTCGGGCTAGCGGGAGGATCTTACGAGCAGTACTTC
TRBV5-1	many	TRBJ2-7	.	CASSVGLSSYEQYF	TGCGCCAGCAGCGTGGGACTTAGCTCCTACGAGCAGTACTTC
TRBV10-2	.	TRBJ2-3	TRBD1	CAISTGAIDTQYF	TGCGCCATCTCGACAGGGGCGATAGATACGCAGTATTTT
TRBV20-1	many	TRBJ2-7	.	CSARWDLNYEQYF	TGCAGTGCTAGGTGGGACTTAAACTACGAGCAGTACTTC
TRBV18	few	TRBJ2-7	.	CASSPQEGYEQYF	TGTGCCAGCTCACCACAGGAGGGCTACGAGCAGTACTTC
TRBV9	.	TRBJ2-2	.	CASSDARASGTGELFF	TGTGCCAGCAGCGACGCCCGGGCCAGCGGAACCGGGGAGCTGTTTTTT
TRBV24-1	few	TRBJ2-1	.	CATSDRTGLVYNEQFF	TGTGCCACCAGTGACCGAACGGGACTGGTATACAATGAGCAGTTCTTC
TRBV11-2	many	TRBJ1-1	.	CASRISGGVNTEAFF	TGTGCCAGCAGGATATCGGGCGGGGTTAACACTGAAGCTTTCTTT
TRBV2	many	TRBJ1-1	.	CASSEEEGRTEAFF	TGTGCCAGCAGTGAAGAAGAGGGGCGCACTGAAGCTTTCTTT
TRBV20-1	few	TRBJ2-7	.	CSASTGTGRIEQYF	TGCAGTGCTAGCACCGGGACTGGAAGGATCGAGCAGTACTTC
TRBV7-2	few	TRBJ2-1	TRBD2	CASSPHTGLAGKNEQFF	TGTGCCAGCAGCCCTCATACCGGACTAGCGGGGAAAAATGAGCAGTTCTTC
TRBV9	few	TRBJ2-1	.	CASSVAGSNEQFF	TGTGCCAGCAGCGTAGCTGGGAGCAATGAGCAGTTCTTC
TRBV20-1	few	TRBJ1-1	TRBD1	CSATGDTEAFF	TGCAGTGCCACAGGGGACACTGAAGCTTTCTTT
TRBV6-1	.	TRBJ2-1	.	CASSPQGLVYNEQFF	TGTGCCAGCAGTCCCCAGGGACTCGTCTACAATGAGCAGTTCTTC
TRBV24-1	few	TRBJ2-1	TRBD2	CATGALAGGINEQFF	TGTGCCACCGGCGCACTAGCGGGAGGAATCAATGAGCAGTTCTTC
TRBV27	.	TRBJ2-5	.	CASSALLFGQKETQYF	TGTGCCAGCAGTGCCTTATTATTTGGACAGAAAGAGACCCAGTACTTC
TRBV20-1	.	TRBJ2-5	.	CSATGGRQETQYF	TGCAGTGCTACGGGGGGCCGCCAAGAGACCCAGTACTTC
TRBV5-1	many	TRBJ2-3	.	CASRGRADTQYF	TGCGCCAGCAGAGGTAGGGCAGATACGCAGTATTTT
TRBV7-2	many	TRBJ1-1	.	CASSYSRDTEAFF	TGTGCCAGCAGCTACTCCAGGGACACTGAAGCTTTCTTT
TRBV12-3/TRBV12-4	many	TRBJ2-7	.	CASRGEGSYEQYF	TGTGCCAGCAGAGGCGAGGGATCCTACGAGCAGTACTTC
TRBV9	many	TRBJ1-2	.	CASSQGGFYGYTF	TGTGCCAGCAGCCAAGGGGGGTTCTATGGCTACACCTTC
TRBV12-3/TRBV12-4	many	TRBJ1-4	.	CASSLSLGRNEKLFF	TGTGCCAGCAGTTTAAGTCTCGGCCGAAATGAAAAACTGTTTTTT
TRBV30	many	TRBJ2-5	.	CAWALAGGQETQYF	TGTGCCTGGGCCCTCGCGGGCGGTCAAGAGACCCAGTACTTC
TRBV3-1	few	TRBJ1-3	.	CASSQEAGSGNTIYF	TGTGCCAGCAGCCAAGAAGCAGGGTCTGGAAACACCATATATTTT
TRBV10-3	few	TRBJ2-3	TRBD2	CAISESASGSPDTQYF	TGTGCCATCAGTGAGTCCGCTAGCGGGAGCCCAGATACGCAGTATTTT
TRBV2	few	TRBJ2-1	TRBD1	CASSGPPPTGGSYNEQFF	TGTGCCAGCAGTGGGCCCCCCCCAACAGGGGGAAGCTACAATGAGCAGTTCTTC
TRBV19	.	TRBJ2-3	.	CASSIVSIGRRTDTQYF	TGTGCCAGTAGTATAGTGTCGATTGGGAGACGCACAGATACGCAGTATTTT
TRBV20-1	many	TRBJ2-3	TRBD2	CSARDSLAGGDTQYF	TGCAGTGCTAGAGATTCCCTAGCGGGAGGAGATACGCAGTATTTT
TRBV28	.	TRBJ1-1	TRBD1	CASSGPGTDHTEAFF	TGTGCCAGCAGTGGCCCCGGGACAGACCACACTGAAGCTTTCTTT
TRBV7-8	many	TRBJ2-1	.	CASSSGLAGWYRQYNEQFF	TGTGCCAGCAGCTCCGGATTGGCGGGGTGGTATAGACAATACAATGAGCAGTTCTTC
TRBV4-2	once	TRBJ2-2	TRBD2	CASSQDPSGRVTGELFF	TGTGCCAGCAGCCAAGATCCCAGCGGGAGAGTAACCGGGGAGCTGTTTTTT
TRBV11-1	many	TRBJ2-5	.	CASSLVTRPQETQYF	TGTGCCAGCAGCTTAGTAACTCGGCCGCAAGAGACCCAGTACTTC
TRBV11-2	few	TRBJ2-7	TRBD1	CASSPGQGSHEQYF	TGTGCCAGCAGCCCCGGACAGGGATCCCACGAGCAGTACTTC
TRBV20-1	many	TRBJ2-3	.	CSARPPWGGTDTQYF	TGCAGTGCTAGGCCGCCCTGGGGGGGCACAGATACGCAGTATTTT
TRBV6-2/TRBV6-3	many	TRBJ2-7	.	CASSRPPGNEQYF	TGTGCCAGCAGTCGACCCCCCGGGAACGAGCAGTACTTC
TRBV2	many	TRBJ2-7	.	CASDKVLAYEQYF	TGTGCCAGCGATAAAGTCCTCGCCTACGAGCAGTACTTC
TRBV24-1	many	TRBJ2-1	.	CATSDSYRRTEQFF	TGTGCCACCAGTGACTCCTACCGTCGGACTGAGCAGTTCTTC
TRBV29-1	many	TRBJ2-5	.	CSVEDHQGGGETQYF	TGCAGCGTTGAAGATCATCAGGGGGGCGGCGAGACCCAGTACTTC
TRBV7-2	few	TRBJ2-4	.	CASSPWGQGILAKTIQYF	TGTGCCAGCAGCCCTTGGGGCCAGGGGATCCTAGCCAAAACCATTCAGTACTTC
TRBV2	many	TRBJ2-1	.	CASSEAFTLRGQNRRFF	TGTGCCAGCAGTGAAGCGTTTACACTCCGAGGACAAAACCGGAGGTTCTTC
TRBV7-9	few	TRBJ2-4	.	CASAGSWGPNIQYF	TGTGCCAGCGCCGGGTCGTGGGGACCAAACATTCAGTACTTC
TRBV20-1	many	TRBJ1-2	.	CSASGLGSGGYTF	TGCAGTGCCTCCGGGCTAGGGTCGGGGGGCTACACCTTC
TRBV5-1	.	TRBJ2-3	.	CASSLRLRDTQYF	TGCGCCAGCAGCCTCCGTTTGAGAGATACGCAGTATTTT
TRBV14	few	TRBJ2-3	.	CASSQESGTSTDTQYF	TGTGCCAGCAGCCAAGAGTCGGGGACAAGCACAGATACGCAGTATTTT
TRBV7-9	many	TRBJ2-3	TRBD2	CASSLAPSGSGGTDTQYF	TGTGCCAGCAGCTTAGCACCTAGCGGGAGTGGGGGCACAGATACGCAGTATTTT
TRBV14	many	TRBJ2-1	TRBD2	CASSDGLAEMTYNEQFF	TGTGCCAGCAGCGACGGACTAGCGGAGATGACTTACAATGAGCAGTTCTTC
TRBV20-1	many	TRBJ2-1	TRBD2	CSADHGGESSYNEQFF	TGCAGTGCTGACCACGGGGGGGAGAGCTCCTACAATGAGCAGTTCTTC
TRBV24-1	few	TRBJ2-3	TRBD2	CATSDGGRAGDTQYF	TGTGCCACCAGTGACGGGGGGAGGGCTGGAGATACGCAGTATTTT
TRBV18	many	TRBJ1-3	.	CASSTSSGNTIYF	TGTGCCAGCTCAACCAGCTCTGGAAACACCATATATTTT
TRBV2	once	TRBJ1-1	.	CASSDGRGDTEAFF	TGTGCCAGCAGTGACGGGAGGGGGGACACTGAAGCTTTCTTT
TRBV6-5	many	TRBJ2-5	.	CASSYSIGYQETQYF	TGTGCCAGCAGTTACTCGATAGGTTATCAAGAGACCCAGTACTTC
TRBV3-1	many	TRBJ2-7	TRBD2	CASSQDRSGGTYEQYF	TGTGCCAGCAGCCAAGACAGGAGCGGGGGCACCTACGAGCAGTACTTC